The rows below give T cell receptor beta chains drawn from one sample of a study of blood T cell repertoires in COVID-19. The table came from immunoSEQ multiplex PCR; TCRdb's copy has only in-frame clones and leaves some out. The sample holds approximately 120,000 clones; roughly four fifths are singletons and the top ten take approximately 11%. The sample taken for sequencing was peripheral blood. Receptors were obtained from a human donor in a cohort sampled during active COVID-19. CDR3s include the opening cysteine and the closing phenylalanine or tryptophan. D genes are given only for firm matches. A clone size is listed for some rows: how often the clone was seen (once, few, many), or a class if it is expanded.

TRBV19,TRBJ1-3,.,.,TGTGCCAGTAGCGATGGGCCCGGAAACACCATATATTTT,CASSDGPGNTIYF
TRBV5-1,TRBJ1-3,TRBD1,few,TGCGCCAGCAGCTTGGGACAGGGAGGCGGAAACACCATATATTTT,CASSLGQGGGNTIYF
TRBV7-8,TRBJ2-7,TRBD1,.,TGTGCCAGCAGCTCCCCCCGCGGGACAGGCCTAACCTACGAGCAGTACTTC,CASSSPRGTGLTYEQYF
TRBV27,TRBJ2-5,.,.,TGTGCCAGCACTTTCACAGGGTTTACCCAAGAGACCCAGTACTTC,CASTFTGFTQETQYF
TRBV12-3/TRBV12-4,TRBJ1-2,.,.,TGTGCCAGCAGTGCCGGGATCCGCGGCTACACCTTC,CASSAGIRGYTF
TRBV3-1/TRBV3-2,TRBJ2-7,.,.,TGTGCCAGCAGCCAAGAGGGTAATAGCGGCTACGAGCAGTACTTC,CASSQEGNSGYEQYF
TRBV7-9,TRBJ1-1,TRBD1,many,TGTGCCAGCAGCAAACGGGGACAGGGAGCTTTCTTT,CASSKRGQGAFF
TRBV28,TRBJ2-1,TRBD1,.,TGTGCCAGCAGTTTAGGCGGGACAGGGGGCTACAATGAGCAGTTCTTC,CASSLGGTGGYNEQFF
TRBV5-1,TRBJ2-7,.,.,TGCGCCAGCAGCTATAATCGGGACTCCTCCTACGAGCAGTACTTC,CASSYNRDSSYEQYF
TRBV5-6,TRBJ2-1,.,.,TGTGCCAGCAGCCTGAGACTAGGCCAACTCCGGGATGAGCAGTTCTTC,CASSLRLGQLRDEQFF
TRBV5-1,TRBJ1-4,.,.,TGCGCCAGCAAGGGGCTTGGGAATAATGAAAAACTGTTTTTT,CASKGLGNNEKLFF
TRBV29-1,TRBJ1-1,.,.,TGCAGCGTTGAACGAGGGGGAGTATCGAACACTGAAGCTTTCTTT,CSVERGGVSNTEAFF
TRBV7-3,TRBJ1-2,TRBD1,few,TGTGCCAGCAGCCCGACAGGGGGGGACTATGGCTACACCTTC,CASSPTGGDYGYTF
TRBV2,TRBJ2-5,TRBD1,once,TGTGCCAGCAACGAAAGGGGGCTTGGGGAGACCCAGTACTTC,CASNERGLGETQYF
TRBV12-5,TRBJ1-4,.,.,TGTGCTAGTGGTTTGAATACAGCCGATGAAAAACTGTTTTTT,CASGLNTADEKLFF
TRBV7-3,TRBJ1-5,.,few,TGTGCCAGCAGCTTACAGGGGAACCAGCCCCAGCATTTT,CASSLQGNQPQHF
TRBV6-5,TRBJ1-1,.,.,TGTGCCAGCAGTTACTCGAGAGGTGGCGCTGAAGCTTTCTTT,CASSYSRGGAEAFF
TRBV7-4,TRBJ2-6,.,.,TGTGCCAGCAGCTTATTAGAGACCCGACTGTCCTCTGGGGCCAACGTCCTGACTTTC,CASSLLETRLSSGANVLTF
TRBV28,TRBJ2-2,TRBD1,.,TGTGCCAGCAGTTCGGTAGCCTGGACAGGGGGCTTCCTGGACTACGTGCTGTTTTTT,CASSSVAWTGGFLDYVLFF
TRBV29-1,TRBJ1-1,TRBD1,.,TGCAGCGTTGAACCGACAGGGATTGGTACTGAAGCTTTCTTT,CSVEPTGIGTEAFF
TRBV25-1,TRBJ2-1,TRBD1,.,TGTGCCAGCGGCTCCGGGACAGGGGTCAATGAGCAGTTCTTC,CASGSGTGVNEQFF
TRBV6-1,TRBJ2-1,.,once,TGTGCCAGCAGTGAAGAGACAGGTAACAATGAGCAGTTCTTC,CASSEETGNNEQFF
TRBV5-4,TRBJ1-2,.,.,TGTGCCAGCAGCTTGGACAGCTATGGCTACACCTTC,CASSLDSYGYTF
TRBV18,TRBJ1-2,TRBD1,.,TGTGCCAGCTCAAGGGGGACAGGGAATTCTAACTATGGCTACACCTTC,CASSRGTGNSNYGYTF
TRBV2,TRBJ1-5,.,few,.,CASSVAVDQPQHF
TRBV3-1/TRBV3-2,TRBJ1-1,.,.,TGTGCCAGCAGCCGCAGGGGAGAGCCTGAAGCTTTCTTT,CASSRRGEPEAFF
TRBV2,TRBJ1-5,.,.,TGTGCCAGCAGCACGAGTAATGGCAATCAGCCCCAGCATTTT,CASSTSNGNQPQHF
TRBV6-5,TRBJ2-1,.,.,TGTGCCAGCAGTTACCCTTTCGGTGAGCAGTTCTTC,CASSYPFGEQFF
TRBV5-1,TRBJ2-1,.,.,TGCGCCAGCAGCTTGGAAGACGGGGGTGGGGAGCAGTTCTTC,CASSLEDGGGEQFF
TRBV7-9,TRBJ1-2,TRBD1,.,TGTGCCAGCCAAACTCGAAGGGGGACAGGGGTTGGCTACACCTTC,CASQTRRGTGVGYTF
TRBV11-2,TRBJ1-3,.,.,TGTGCCAGCAGCCCAGTCCCGGGAAACACCATATATTTT,CASSPVPGNTIYF
TRBV29-1,TRBJ2-7,.,.,TGCAGCGTTGGACAGTCATCCTACGAGCAGTACTTC,CSVGQSSYEQYF